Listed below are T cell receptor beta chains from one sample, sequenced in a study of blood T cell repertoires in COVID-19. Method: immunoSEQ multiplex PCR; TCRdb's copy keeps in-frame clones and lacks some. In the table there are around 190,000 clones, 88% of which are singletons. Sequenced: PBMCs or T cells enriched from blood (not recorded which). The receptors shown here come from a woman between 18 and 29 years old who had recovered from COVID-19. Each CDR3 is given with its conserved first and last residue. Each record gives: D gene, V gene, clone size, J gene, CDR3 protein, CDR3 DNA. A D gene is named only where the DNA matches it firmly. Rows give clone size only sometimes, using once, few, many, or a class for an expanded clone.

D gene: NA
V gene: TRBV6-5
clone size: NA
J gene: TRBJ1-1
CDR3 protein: CASSPPNLRGTEAFF
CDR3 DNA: TGTGCCAGCAGTCCACCCAACCTACGGGGAACTGAAGCTTTCTTT

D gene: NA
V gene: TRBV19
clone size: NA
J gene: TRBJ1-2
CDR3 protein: CASSPPQDSNYGYTF
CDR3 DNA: TGTGCCAGTAGTCCCCCCCAGGACAGCAACTATGGCTACACCTTC

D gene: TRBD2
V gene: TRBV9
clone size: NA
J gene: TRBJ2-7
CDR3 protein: CASSVSGGALEQYF
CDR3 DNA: TGTGCCAGCAGCGTCAGCGGGGGGGCCCTCGAGCAGTACTTC

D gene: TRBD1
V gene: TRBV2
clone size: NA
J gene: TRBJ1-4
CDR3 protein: CASSEERTGQWGKLFF
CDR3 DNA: TGTGCCAGCAGTGAGGAGAGGACAGGGCAATGGGGAAAACTGTTTTTT

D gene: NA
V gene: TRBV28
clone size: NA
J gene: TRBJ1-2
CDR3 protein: CASSFWGGDGYTF
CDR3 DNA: TGTGCCAGCAGTTTTTGGGGCGGAGATGGCTACACCTTC

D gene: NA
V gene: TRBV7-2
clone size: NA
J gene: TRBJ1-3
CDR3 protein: CASSLDVGAGGNTIYF
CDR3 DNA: TGTGCCAGCAGCTTAGATGTAGGGGCAGGGGGAAACACCATATATTTT

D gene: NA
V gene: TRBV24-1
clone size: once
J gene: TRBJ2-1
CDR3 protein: CATSDLDSYNEQFF
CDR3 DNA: TGTGCCACCAGTGATTTGGACAGCTACAATGAGCAGTTCTTC

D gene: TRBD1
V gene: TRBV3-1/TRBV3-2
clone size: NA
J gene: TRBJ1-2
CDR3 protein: CASSQDLGQGDHGYTF
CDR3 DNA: TGTGCCAGCAGCCAAGATTTGGGACAGGGGGACCATGGCTACACCTTC

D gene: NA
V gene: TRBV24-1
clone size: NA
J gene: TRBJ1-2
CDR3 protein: CATSDWPGYF
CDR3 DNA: TGTGCCACCAGTGATTGGCCAGGATACTTC

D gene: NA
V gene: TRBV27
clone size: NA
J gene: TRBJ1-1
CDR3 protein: CASSLRPFLTGQMNTEAFF
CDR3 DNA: TGTGCCAGCAGTTTACGCCCCTTTTTAACTGGACAGATGAACACTGAAGCTTTCTTT

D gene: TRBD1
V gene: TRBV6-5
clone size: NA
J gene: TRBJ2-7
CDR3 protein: CASSLGQGDYEQYF
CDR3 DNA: TGTGCCAGCAGTCTTGGACAGGGTGACTACGAGCAGTACTTC

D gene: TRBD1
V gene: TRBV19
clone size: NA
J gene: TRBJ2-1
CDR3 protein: CASSIPGTGGWNEQFF
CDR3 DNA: TGTGCCAGTAGTATTCCCGGGACAGGGGGGTGGAATGAGCAGTTCTTC

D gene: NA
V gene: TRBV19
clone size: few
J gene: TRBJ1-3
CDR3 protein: CASSPPLPTGRGNTIYF
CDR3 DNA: TGTGCCAGTAGTCCGCCTCTGCCGACAGGACGGGGAAACACCATATATTTT

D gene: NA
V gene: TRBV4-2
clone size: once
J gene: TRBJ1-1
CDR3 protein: CASSQAVFEVNTEAFF
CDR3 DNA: TGTGCCAGCAGCCAAGCGGTTTTTGAGGTGAACACTGAAGCTTTCTTT

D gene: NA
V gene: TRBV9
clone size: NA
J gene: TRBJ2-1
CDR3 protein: CASSVDAGSLGSEQFF
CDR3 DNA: TGTGCCAGCAGCGTAGATGCGGGGAGTCTTGGGTCTGAGCAGTTCTTC

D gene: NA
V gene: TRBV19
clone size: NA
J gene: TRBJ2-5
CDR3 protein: CASSIVQGAQGETQYF
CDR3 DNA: TGTGCCAGTAGTATAGTCCAAGGGGCGCAGGGAGAGACCCAGTACTTC

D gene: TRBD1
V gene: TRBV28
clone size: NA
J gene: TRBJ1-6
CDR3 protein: CASRTGGFNSPLHF
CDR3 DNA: TGTGCCAGCAGGACAGGGGGCTTCAATTCACCCCTCCACTTT

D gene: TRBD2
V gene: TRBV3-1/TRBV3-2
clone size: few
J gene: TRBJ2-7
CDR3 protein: CASSQDGGRVREQYF
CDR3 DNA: TGTGCCAGCAGCCAAGACGGCGGGAGAGTTCGCGAGCAGTACTTC

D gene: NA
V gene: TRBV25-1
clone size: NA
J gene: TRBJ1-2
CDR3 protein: CASSPQGIDGYTF
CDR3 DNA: TGTGCCAGCAGTCCGCAGGGGATTGATGGCTACACCTTC

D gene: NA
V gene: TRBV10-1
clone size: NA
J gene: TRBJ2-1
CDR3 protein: CASSLNRVSEQFF
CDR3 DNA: TGCGCCAGCAGTTTAAACAGGGTTAGTGAGCAGTTCTTC

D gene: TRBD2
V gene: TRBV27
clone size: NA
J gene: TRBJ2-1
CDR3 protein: CASSPGTSGGANEQFF
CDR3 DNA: TGTGCCAGCAGCCCCGGGACTAGCGGGGGCGCCAATGAGCAGTTCTTC

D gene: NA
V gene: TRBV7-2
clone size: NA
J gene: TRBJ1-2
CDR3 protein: CASSPRLSAYGYTF
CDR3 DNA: TGTGCCAGCAGCCCCCGACTCTCCGCCTATGGCTACACCTTC

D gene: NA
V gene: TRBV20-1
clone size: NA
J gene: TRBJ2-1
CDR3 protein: CSASLGSYNEQFF
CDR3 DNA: TGCAGTGCTAGTCTAGGTAGTTACAATGAGCAGTTCTTC

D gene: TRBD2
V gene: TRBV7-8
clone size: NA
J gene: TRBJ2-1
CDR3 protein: CASSLDGFAGEREQFF
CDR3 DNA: TGTGCCAGCAGCTTAGACGGTTTTGCGGGGGAACGGGAGCAGTTCTTC

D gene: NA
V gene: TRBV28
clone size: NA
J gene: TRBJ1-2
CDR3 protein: CASRRSGVYGYTF
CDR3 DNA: TGTGCCAGCAGACGGTCAGGGGTCTATGGCTACACCTTC

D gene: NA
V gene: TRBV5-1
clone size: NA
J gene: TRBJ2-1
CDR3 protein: CASSLVTTYNEQFF
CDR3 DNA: TGCGCCAGCAGCTTGGTGACAACCTACAATGAGCAGTTCTTC

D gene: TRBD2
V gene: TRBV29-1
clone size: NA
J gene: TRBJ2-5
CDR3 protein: CSVVVLTSGRGETQYF
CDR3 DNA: TGCAGCGTTGTGGTCCTGACTAGCGGGAGAGGGGAGACCCAGTACTTC

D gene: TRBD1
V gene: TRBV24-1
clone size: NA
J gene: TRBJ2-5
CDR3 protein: CATGTGGTETQYF
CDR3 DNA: TGTGCCACCGGGACAGGGGGCACCGAGACCCAGTACTTC

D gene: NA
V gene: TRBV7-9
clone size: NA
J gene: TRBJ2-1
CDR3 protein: CASSTIEQFF
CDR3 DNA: TGTGCCAGCTCTACCATTGAGCAGTTCTTC

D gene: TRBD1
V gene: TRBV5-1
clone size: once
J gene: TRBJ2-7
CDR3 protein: CASSTGQGATLEQYF
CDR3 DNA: TGCGCCAGCAGCACTGGACAGGGAGCCACTCTGGAGCAGTACTTC

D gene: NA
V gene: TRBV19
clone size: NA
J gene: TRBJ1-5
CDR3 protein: CASSIEGGQPQHF
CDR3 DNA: TGTGCCAGTAGTATAGAGGGAGGTCAGCCCCAGCATTTT

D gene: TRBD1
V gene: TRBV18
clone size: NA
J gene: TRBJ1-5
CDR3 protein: CASSGGQGAHQPQHF
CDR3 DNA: TGTGCCAGCTCGGGGGGACAGGGGGCGCATCAGCCCCAGCATTTT

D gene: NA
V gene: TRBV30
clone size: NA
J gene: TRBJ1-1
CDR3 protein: CAWSVTGRTEAFF
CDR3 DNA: TGTGCCTGGAGTGTAACTGGCAGGACTGAAGCTTTCTTT

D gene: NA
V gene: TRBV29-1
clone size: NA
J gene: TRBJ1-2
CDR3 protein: CSAPTPNYGYTF
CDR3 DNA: TGCAGCGCCCCAACACCGAACTATGGCTACACCTTC

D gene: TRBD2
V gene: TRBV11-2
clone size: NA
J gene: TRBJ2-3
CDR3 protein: CASSLVAGVSDTQYF
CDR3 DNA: TGTGCCAGCAGCTTAGTAGCGGGAGTATCGGATACGCAGTATTTT

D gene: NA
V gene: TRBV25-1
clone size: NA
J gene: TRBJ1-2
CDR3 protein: CASSDFLQNYGYTF
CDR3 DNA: TGTGCCAGCAGTGATTTCCTCCAGAACTATGGCTACACCTTC

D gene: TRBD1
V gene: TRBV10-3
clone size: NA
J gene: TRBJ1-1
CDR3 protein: CAISDPDRGRPEAFF
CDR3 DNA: TGTGCCATCAGTGATCCGGACAGGGGGCGTCCTGAAGCTTTCTTT

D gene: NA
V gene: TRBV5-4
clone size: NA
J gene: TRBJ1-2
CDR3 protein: CASSFSQGSGYTF
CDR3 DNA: TGTGCCAGCAGCTTCTCACAGGGTTCTGGCTACACCTTC

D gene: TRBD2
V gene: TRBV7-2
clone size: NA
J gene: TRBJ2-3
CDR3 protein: CASSWASGTTDTQYF
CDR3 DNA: TGTGCCAGCAGCTGGGCTAGCGGGACCACAGATACGCAGTATTTT

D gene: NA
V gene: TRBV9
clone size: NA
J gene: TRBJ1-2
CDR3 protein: CASSPRRRGGIRYGYTF
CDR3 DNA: TGTGCCAGCAGCCCTAGGAGGAGAGGAGGGATTAGGTATGGCTACACCTTC

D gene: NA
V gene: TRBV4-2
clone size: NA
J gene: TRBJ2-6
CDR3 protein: CASSQGTSSGANVLTF
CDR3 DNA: TGTGCCAGCAGCCAAGGGACAAGCTCTGGGGCCAACGTCCTGACTTTC

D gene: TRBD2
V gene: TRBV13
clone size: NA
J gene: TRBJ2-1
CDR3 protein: CASSFQISGILYNEQFF
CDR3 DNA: TGTGCCAGCAGCTTCCAAATTAGCGGGATTCTATACAATGAGCAGTTCTTC

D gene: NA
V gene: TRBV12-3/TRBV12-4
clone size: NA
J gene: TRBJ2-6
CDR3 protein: CASSLDVQDILTF
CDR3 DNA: TGTGCCAGCAGTTTAGATGTTCAGGACATCCTGACTTTC

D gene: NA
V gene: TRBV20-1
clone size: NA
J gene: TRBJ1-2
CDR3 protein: CSAGRDMGYTF
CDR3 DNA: TGCAGTGCTGGACGGGACATGGGCTACACCTTC

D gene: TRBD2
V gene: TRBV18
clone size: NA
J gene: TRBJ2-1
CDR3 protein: CASSPTGLADNEQFF
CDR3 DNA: TGTGCCAGCTCACCGACGGGACTAGCGGACAATGAGCAGTTCTTC

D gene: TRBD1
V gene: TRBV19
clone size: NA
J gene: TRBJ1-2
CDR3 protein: CASSIAGQGWYGYTF
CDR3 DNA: TGTGCCAGTAGTATTGCGGGACAGGGTTGGTATGGCTACACCTTC